This record covers a single T cell receptor beta chain. The assay was immunoSEQ multiplex PCR, and TCRdb's table has in-frame clones only and misses some. This sample yields more than 100,000 clones, of which roughly 90% are seen a single time; about 1.5% belongs to the top ten. Donors came from a validation cohort of fewer than 150 subjects, distinct from the first 666-subject cohort. These data belong to a study of cytomegalovirus exposure and HLA in healthy donors. The overall study: The approximately 110 validation repertoires used a platform that matched the one used for the 666 first-cohort repertoires, as a later analysis reported.

The sequence derives from a man under 40 in good health and CMV-seronegative. Material for sequencing was PBMCs.

CDR3 DNA sequence: TGCGCCAGCAGCCCTGGCTCCGGACAGGACTACGAGCAGTACTTC. It specifies CASSPGSGQDYEQYF. This chain connects TRBV4-1 to TRBJ2-7, with 7 bases lining up with TRBD1. The germline gives CDR1 MGHRA, CDR2 YSYEKL. This CDR3 is 15 amino acids long. The J segment lost 3 bases and the V segment lost 4 bases, leaving 9 bases of the junction unmatched.